The 14 T cell receptor beta chains below come from one sample, sequenced in a study of blood T cell repertoires in COVID-19. The table came from immunoSEQ multiplex PCR; TCRdb's copy has only in-frame clones and leaves some out. The sample consists of over 200,000 clones, about nine tenths of them appearing once. The sequenced sample consisted of peripheral blood. The source is a man aged 35 to 55 who had recovered from COVID-19.

This clone was detected only once. The rearrangement joins TRBV11-2 to TRBJ2-5; TRBD2 might be the D (5 bases). V was pared by 6 bases and J by 7 bases, with 15 bases between. The CDR3 extends over 13 amino acids. CDR1 and CDR2 (germline): SGHAT, FQNNGV. The CDR3 nucleotides read TGTGCCAGCAGTCAAGACTACTCCGGGACCCAGTACTTC. It is translated as CASSQDYSGTQYF.

The chain uses TRBV19 and TRBJ2-7; no firm D call. Deletions cut 4 bases from V and 6 bases from J, with 13 bases between. Germline CDR1 reads LNHDA; CDR2 reads SQIVND (reference sequence). The CDR3 loop spans 13 amino acids. Here the CDR3 reads CASSTSARAEQYF. Here the CDR3 DNA reads TGTGCCAGTAGTACGTCCGCCCGCGCCGAGCAGTACTTC.

V and J are TRBV6-6 and TRBJ1-5, with D perhaps matching TRBD1 (6 bases). Germline CDR1 and CDR2: MNHNY and SVGAGI (reference sequence). Between the trimmed V and J ends, which lost 5 bases and 2 bases, there was a span of 7 bases. This CDR3 contains 13 residues. CDR3 sequence (DNA): TGTGCCAGCAGTCGACAGGGCAATCAGCCCCAGCATTTT. Its translation is CASSRQGNQPQHF.

This clone has a single count. J is TRBJ2-1 and V is TRBV6-1; 8 nucleotides agree with TRBD2. CDR3 size: 13 residues. Per the germline V gene, CDR1 is MNHNS and CDR2 is SASEGT. Unmatched junction bases numbered 12, after V lost 7 bases and J lost 13 bases. CDR3 region: CASIRTSPGKQFF. In DNA form, the CDR3 reads TGTGCCAGCATCAGGACTAGCCCGGGGAAACAGTTCTTC.

This clone was picked up a small number of times. This CDR3 is CATSRGTGVYEQYF. The CDR3 DNA reads as TGTGCCACCAGCAGAGGGACAGGGGTGTACGAGCAGTACTTC. J is TRBJ2-7 and V is TRBV15, with 9 bases fitting TRBD1. The CDR3 has 14 amino acids. Trimming took 1 base from V and 4 from J; bases not matched to a gene: 2. Germline CDR1 LNHNV, CDR2 YYDKDF (reference sequence).

The chain uses TRBV19 and TRBJ2-5; possibly TRBD2 for D (6 bases). In germline, CDR1 is LNHDA, CDR2 SQIVND (reference sequence). This CDR3 region has 15 residues. Trimming took 5 bases from V and 0 from J, leaving 13 bases between them. The CDR3 DNA sequence: TGTGCCAGTAGTGGACTACTTTCCAACCAAGAGACCCAGTACTTC. Translated: CASSGLLSNQETQYF.

The V call is TRBV27, the J call TRBJ2-2, with TRBD2 matching 7 bases. The CDR3 totals 15 residues. J lost 3 bases, V lost 6 bases, and 7 bases had no gene match. Germline V gene lookup returns CDR1 MNHEY and CDR2 SMNVEV (reference sequence). CDR3 DNA: TGTGCCAGCAGCCTCCGAGGGAGGGACACCGGGGAGCTGTTTTTT. This codes for CASSLRGRDTGELFF.

The table lists this clone with a few counts. The gene calls are TRBV6-2 or TRBV6-3 and TRBJ2-1; the match to TRBD2 covers 10 bases. Germline V gene sequence: CDR1 MNHEY, CDR2 SVGEGT. V lost 2 bases to trimming and J lost 6 bases; unmatched junction nucleotides: 7. This CDR3 is 16 amino acids long. The CDR3 reads CASSYELAGARNEQFF. CDR3 sequence (DNA): TGTGCCAGCAGTTACGAGCTAGCGGGAGCGCGCAATGAGCAGTTCTTC.

In DNA, the CDR3 is TGTGCCAGTAGCCCCTCTACAGGGTTCAATCAGCCCCAGCATTTT. Translated, it gives CASSPSTGFNQPQHF. The chain combines TRBV19 with TRBJ1-5; tentatively, D is TRBD1 (6 bases). Trimming left V 6 bases short and J 3 bases short, with 15 bases between. The CDR3 has 15 residues. Germline values: CDR1 LNHDA, CDR2 SQIVND (reference sequence).

The chain uses TRBV11-2 and TRBJ2-3; 7 positions agree with TRBD1. Germline values: CDR1 SGHAT, CDR2 FQNNGV. The V and J ends lost 2 bases and 3 bases, in that order; junction bases with no gene match: 8. This CDR3 contains 16 residues. Here the CDR3 reads CASSLYPGGQTDTQYF. DNA for the CDR3: TGTGCCAGCAGCTTATATCCAGGGGGTCAGACAGATACGCAGTATTTT. The full variable domain, in which reference TRBV11-2 and TRBJ2-3 provide the parts outside the CDR3, is EAGVAQSPRYKIIEKRQSVAFWCNPISGHATLYWYQQILGQGPKLLIQFQNNGVVDDSQLPKDRFSAERLKGVDSTLKIQPAKLEDSAVYLCASSLYPGGQTDTQYFGPGTRLTVL.

This clone was recorded once. This chain connects TRBV18 to TRBJ2-2; perhaps TRBD2 as D (6 bases). The CDR3 length is 15 residues. The V end was cut by 0 bases, the J end by 5 bases, with 10 bases between. In germline, CDR1 is KGHSH, CDR2 LQKENI. The CDR3 spells CASSPPGLQTGELFF. For the CDR3, the DNA is TGTGCCAGCTCACCACCGGGACTCCAGACCGGGGAGCTGTTTTTT.

The chain uses TRBV7-2 and TRBJ1-2; possibly TRBD1 for D (5 bases). CDR1 is SGHTA, CDR2 FQGNSA, per germline. The CDR3 spans 15 residues. V lost 0 bases and J lost 2, with 10 bases in between. CDR3 residues: CASSLALRGNYGYTF. The CDR3 DNA reads TGTGCCAGCAGCTTAGCCCTCCGGGGGAACTATGGCTACACCTTC.

CDR3 DNA sequence: TGTGCCAGCAGCTTAGTTTTAGTACCCTACGAGCAGTACTTC. It yields the protein CASSLVLVPYEQYF. The chain uses TRBV7-8 and TRBJ2-7; unclear D gene. The V gene lost 1 base and the J gene lost 2 bases, with 9 bases spanning the gap. CDR3 length equals 14 residues. The germline V gene has CDR1 SGHVS and CDR2 FQNEAQ.

Worth noting for this clone: The same CDR3 can be traced to other DNA sequences in this sample. This chain uses TRBV7-2 with TRBJ2-7; no clear D. With 5 bases removed from V and 0 bases from J, the gap between germline ends came to 5 bases. Germline V gives CDR1 SGHTA, CDR2 FQGNSA. CDR3 length equals 12 residues. The CDR3 DNA reads as TGTGCCAGCAGCCCGAGCTCCTACGAGCAGTACTTC. It codes for CASSPSSYEQYF.